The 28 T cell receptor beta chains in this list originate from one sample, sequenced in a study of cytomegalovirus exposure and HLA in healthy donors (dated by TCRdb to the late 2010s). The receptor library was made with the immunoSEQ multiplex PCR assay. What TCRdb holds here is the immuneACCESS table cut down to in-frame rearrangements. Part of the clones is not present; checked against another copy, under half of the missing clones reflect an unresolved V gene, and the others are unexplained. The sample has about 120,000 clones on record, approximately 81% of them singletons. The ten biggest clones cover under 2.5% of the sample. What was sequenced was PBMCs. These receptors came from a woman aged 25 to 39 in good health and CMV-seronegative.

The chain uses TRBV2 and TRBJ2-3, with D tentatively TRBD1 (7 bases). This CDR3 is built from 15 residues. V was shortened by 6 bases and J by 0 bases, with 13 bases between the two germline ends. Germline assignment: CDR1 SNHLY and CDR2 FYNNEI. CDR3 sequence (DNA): TGTGCCAGCAGCCCAGGGGGACTGAGCACAGATACGCAGTATTTT. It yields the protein CASSPGGLSTDTQYF.

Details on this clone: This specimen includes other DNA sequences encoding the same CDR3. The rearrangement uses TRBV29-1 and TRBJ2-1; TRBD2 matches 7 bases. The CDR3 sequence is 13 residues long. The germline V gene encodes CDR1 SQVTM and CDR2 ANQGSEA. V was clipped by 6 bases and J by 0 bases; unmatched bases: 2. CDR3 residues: CSVRDYSYNEQFF. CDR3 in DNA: TGCAGCGTCCGGGACTACTCCTACAATGAGCAGTTCTTC.

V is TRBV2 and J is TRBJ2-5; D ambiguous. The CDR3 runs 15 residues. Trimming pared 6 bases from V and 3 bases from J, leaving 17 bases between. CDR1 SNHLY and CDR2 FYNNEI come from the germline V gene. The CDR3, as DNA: TGTGCCAGCAGGGAGCCCCCCGACGGTGAAGAGACCCAGTACTTC. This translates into CASREPPDGEETQYF.

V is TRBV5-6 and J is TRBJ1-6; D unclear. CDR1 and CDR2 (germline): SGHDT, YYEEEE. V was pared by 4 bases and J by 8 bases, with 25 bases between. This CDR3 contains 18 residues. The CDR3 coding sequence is TGTGCCAGCAGCGTATTTTCACGTGGCCAGGCAGTCGATTCACCCCTCCACTTT. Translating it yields CASSVFSRGQAVDSPLHF.

The CDR3 spells CASSLGVRGRADTQYF. The DNA for the CDR3 is TGTGCCAGCAGCTTAGGAGTTAGGGGGCGCGCAGATACGCAGTATTTT. The rearrangement links TRBV7-8 to TRBJ2-3, with 7 bases aligning to TRBD1. The CDR3 runs 16 residues. Trimming took 1 base from V and 4 from J; bases not matched to a gene: 8. CDR1 and CDR2 from the germline V gene are SGHVS and FQNEAQ.

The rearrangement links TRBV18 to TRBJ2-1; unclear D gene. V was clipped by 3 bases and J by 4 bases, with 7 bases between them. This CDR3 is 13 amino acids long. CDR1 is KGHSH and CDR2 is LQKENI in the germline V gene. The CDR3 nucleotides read TGTGCCAGCTCACCGATTAGATACAATGAGCAGTTCTTC. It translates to CASSPIRYNEQFF. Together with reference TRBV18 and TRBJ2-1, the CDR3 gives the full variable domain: NAGVMQNPRHLVRRRGQEARLRCSPMKGHSHVYWYRQLPEEGLKFMVYLQKENIIDESGMPKERFSAEFPKEGPSILRIQQVVRGDSAAYFCASSPIRYNEQFFGPGTRLTVL.

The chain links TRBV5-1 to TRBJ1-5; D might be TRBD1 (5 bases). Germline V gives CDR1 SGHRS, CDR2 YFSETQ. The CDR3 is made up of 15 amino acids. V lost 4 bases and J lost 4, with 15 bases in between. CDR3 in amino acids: CASSVDGGSNQPQHF. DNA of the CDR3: TGCGCCAGCAGCGTCGACGGGGGAAGTAATCAGCCCCAGCATTTT. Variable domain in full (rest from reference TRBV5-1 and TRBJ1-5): KAGVTQTPRYLIKTRGQQVTLSCSPISGHRSVSWYQQTPGQGLQFLFEYFSETQRNKGNFPGRFSGRQFSNSRSEMNVSTLELGDSALYLCASSVDGGSNQPQHFGDGTRLSIL.

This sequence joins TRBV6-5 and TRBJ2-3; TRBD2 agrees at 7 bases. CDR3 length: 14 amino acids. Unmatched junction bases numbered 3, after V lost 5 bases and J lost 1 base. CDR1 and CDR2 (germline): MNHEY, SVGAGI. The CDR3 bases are TGTGCCAGCAGTCGCCTAGCGGGCACAGATACGCAGTATTTT. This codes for CASSRLAGTDTQYF.

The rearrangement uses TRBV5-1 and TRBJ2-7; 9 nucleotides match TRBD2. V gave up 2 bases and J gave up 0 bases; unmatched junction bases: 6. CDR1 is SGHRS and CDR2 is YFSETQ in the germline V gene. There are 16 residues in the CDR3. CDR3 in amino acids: CASSFPTSGSSYEQYF. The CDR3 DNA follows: TGCGCCAGCAGCTTCCCGACTAGCGGTAGCTCCTACGAGCAGTACTTC.

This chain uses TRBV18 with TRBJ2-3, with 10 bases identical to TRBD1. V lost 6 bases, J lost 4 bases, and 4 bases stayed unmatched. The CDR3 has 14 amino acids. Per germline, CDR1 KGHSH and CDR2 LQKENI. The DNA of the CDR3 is TGTGCCAGCTCGCCCGGGACAGGGGCAGATACGCAGTATTTT. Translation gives CASSPGTGADTQYF.

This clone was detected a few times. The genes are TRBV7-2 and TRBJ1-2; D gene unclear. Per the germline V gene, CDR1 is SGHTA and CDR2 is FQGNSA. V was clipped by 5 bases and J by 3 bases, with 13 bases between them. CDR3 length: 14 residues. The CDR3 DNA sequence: TGTGCCAGCAGCCCTCAGACCGGAGACTATGGCTACACCTTC. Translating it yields CASSPQTGDYGYTF.

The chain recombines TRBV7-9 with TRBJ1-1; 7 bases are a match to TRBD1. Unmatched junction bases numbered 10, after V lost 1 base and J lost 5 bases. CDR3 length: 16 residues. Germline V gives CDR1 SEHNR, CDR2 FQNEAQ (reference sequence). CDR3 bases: TGTGCCAGCAGCTTAGACAGGGGCGGAGGGTGGACTGAAGCTTTCTTT. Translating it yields CASSLDRGGGWTEAFF.

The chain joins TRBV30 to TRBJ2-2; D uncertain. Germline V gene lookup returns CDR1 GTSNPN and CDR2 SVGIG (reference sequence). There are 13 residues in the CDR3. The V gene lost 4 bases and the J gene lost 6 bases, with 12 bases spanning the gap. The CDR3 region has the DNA TGTGCCTGGACCTCTCAGTATGCCGGGGAGCTGTTTTTT. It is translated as CAWTSQYAGELFF.

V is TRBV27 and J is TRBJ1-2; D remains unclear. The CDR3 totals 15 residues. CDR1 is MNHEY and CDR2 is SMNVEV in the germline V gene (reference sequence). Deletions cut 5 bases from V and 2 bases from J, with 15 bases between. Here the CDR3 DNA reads TGTGCCAGCAGTGCTGCCGGGAAAGAAAACTATGGCTACACCTTC. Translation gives CASSAAGKENYGYTF.

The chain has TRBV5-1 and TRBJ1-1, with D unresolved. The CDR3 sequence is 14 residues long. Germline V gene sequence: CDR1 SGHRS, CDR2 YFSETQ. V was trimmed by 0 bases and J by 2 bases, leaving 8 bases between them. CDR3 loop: CASSLGNLNTEAFF. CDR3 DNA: TGCGCCAGCAGCTTGGGAAACCTAAACACTGAAGCTTTCTTT.

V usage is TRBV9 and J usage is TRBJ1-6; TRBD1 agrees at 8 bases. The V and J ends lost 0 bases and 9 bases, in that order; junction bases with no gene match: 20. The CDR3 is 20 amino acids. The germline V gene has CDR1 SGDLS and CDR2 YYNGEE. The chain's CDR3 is CASSVGVPGQVFLRGSPLHF. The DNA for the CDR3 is TGTGCCAGCAGCGTAGGGGTACCGGGACAGGTATTCCTCCGAGGTTCACCCCTCCACTTT.

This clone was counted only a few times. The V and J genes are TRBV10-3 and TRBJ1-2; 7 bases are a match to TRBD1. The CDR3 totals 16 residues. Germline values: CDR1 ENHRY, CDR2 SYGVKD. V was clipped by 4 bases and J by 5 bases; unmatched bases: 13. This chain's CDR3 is CAISGREGALRYGYTF. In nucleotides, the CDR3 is TGTGCCATCAGTGGACGCGAGGGGGCCCTGCGGTATGGCTACACCTTC.

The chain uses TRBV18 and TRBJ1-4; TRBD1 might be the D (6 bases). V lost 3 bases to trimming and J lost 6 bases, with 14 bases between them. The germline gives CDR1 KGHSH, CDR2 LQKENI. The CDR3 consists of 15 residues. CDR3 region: CASSPGHREDEKLFF. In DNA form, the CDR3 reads TGTGCCAGCTCACCCGGGCACAGGGAAGATGAAAAACTGTTTTTT. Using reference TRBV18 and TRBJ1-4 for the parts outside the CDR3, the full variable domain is NAGVMQNPRHLVRRRGQEARLRCSPMKGHSHVYWYRQLPEEGLKFMVYLQKENIIDESGMPKERFSAEFPKEGPSILRIQQVVRGDSAAYFCASSPGHREDEKLFFGSGTQLSVL.

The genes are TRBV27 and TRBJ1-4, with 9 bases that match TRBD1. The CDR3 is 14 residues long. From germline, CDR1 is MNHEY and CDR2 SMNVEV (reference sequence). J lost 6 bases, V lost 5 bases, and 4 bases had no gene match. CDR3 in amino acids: CASSPRDRDEKLFF. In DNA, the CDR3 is TGTGCCAGCAGTCCCCGGGACAGGGATGAAAAACTGTTTTTT. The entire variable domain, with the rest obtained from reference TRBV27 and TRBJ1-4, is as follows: EAQVTQNPRYLITVTGKKLTVTCSQNMNHEYMSWYRQDPGLGLRQIYYSMNVEVTDKGDVPEGYKVSRKEKRNFPLILESPSPNQTSLYFCASSPRDRDEKLFFGSGTQLSVL.

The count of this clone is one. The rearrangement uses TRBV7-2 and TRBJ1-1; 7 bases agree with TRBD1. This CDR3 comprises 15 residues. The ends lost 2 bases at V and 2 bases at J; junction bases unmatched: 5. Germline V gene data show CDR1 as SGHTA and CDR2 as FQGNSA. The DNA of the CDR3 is TGTGCCAGCAGCTTAATGGCAGGGGGAAACACTGAAGCTTTCTTT. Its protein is CASSLMAGGNTEAFF. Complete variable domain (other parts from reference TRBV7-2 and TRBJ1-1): GAGVSQSPSNKVTEKGKDVELRCDPISGHTALYWYRQSLGQGLEFLIYFQGNSAPDKSGLPSDRFSAERTGGSVSTLTIQRTQQEDSAVYLCASSLMAGGNTEAFFGQGTRLTVV.

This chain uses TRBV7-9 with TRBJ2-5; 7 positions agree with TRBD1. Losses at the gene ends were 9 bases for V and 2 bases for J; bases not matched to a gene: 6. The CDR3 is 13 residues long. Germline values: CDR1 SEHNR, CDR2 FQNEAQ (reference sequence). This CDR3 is CASSGQPQETQYF. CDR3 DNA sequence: TGTGCCAGTTCGGGACAGCCACAAGAGACCCAGTACTTC.

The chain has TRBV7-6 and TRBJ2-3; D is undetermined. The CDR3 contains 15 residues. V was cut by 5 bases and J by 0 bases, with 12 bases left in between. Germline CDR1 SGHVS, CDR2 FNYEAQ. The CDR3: CASSPSGSSTDTQYF. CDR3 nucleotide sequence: TGTGCCAGCAGCCCCTCTGGCAGTAGCACAGATACGCAGTATTTT.

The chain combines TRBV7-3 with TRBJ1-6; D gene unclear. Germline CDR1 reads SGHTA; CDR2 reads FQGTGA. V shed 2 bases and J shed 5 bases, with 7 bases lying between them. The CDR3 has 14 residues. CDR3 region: CASSLAGDNSPLHF. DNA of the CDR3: TGTGCCAGCAGCTTAGCCGGGGATAATTCACCCCTCCACTTT.

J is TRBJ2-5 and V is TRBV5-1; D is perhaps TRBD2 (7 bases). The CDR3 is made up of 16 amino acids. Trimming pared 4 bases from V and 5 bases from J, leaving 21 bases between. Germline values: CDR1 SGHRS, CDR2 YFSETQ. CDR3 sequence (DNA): TGCGCCAGCAGCCAGCGGGGTCTGGGGGCCGAGGAGACCCAGTACTTC. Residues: CASSQRGLGAEETQYF.

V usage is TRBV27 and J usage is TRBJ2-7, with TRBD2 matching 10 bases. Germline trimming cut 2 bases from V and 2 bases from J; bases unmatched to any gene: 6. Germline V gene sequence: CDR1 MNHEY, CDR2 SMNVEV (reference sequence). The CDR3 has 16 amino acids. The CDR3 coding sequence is TGTGCCAGCAGTTTAACCACACTAGCGGGGACCTACGAGCAGTACTTC. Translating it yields CASSLTTLAGTYEQYF.

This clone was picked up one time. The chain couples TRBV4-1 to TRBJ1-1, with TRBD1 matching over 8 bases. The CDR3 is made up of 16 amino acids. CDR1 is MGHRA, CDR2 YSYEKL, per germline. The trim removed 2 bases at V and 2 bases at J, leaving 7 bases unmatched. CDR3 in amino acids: CASSQLGTGTNTEAFF. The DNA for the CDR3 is TGCGCCAGCAGCCAACTTGGGACAGGAACTAACACTGAAGCTTTCTTT.

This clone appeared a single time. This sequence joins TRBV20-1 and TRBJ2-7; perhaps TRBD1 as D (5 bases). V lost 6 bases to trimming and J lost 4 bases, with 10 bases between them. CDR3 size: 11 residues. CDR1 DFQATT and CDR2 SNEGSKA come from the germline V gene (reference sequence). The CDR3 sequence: CSARTLYEQYF. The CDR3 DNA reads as TGCAGTGCCAGGACACTGTACGAGCAGTACTTC.

CDR3 region: CASSPRDSSYEQYF. The CDR3 nucleotides are TGTGCCAGCAGCCCCAGGGACAGCTCCTACGAGCAGTACTTC. The rearrangement joins TRBV5-5 to TRBJ2-7; 7 positions match TRBD1. The trim removed 4 bases at V and 0 bases at J, leaving 4 bases unmatched. CDR3 length: 14 residues. The germline V gene encodes CDR1 SGHKS and CDR2 YYEKEE (reference sequence).